This is a list of T cell receptor beta chains from one sample in a study of identical twins. Using its own MiXCR run on the 5' RACE reads, TCRdb lists one record per CDR3 protein. Among 130,000 to 150,000 distinct CDR3 sequences listed, 3% to 4.5% were seen once. The sequenced sample consisted of memory T cells sorted from blood. Receptors originate from a young man in good health. Both conserved end residues are trimmed from each CDR3. The order of the fields is CDR3 protein, V gene, J gene, clone size. Size is stated for part of the rows, as once, few or many counts, or as a class when the clone is expanded.

ASSLTRRDRSYTYEQY	TRBV7-7	TRBJ2-7	many
ASSYSGNNQPQH	TRBV6-5	TRBJ1-5	many
ASRALSSTDTQY	TRBV6-1	TRBJ2-3	many
SAETGQASDNEQF	TRBV20-1	TRBJ2-1	many
ASSVGPGGQY	TRBV2	TRBJ2-7	NA
SARVSFQETQY	TRBV20-1	TRBJ2-5	many
AISEQLATYNEQF	TRBV10-3	TRBJ2-1	many
ASSSGQWGELF	TRBV7-2	TRBJ2-2	many
ASSLGRLVGASEQF	TRBV7-7	TRBJ2-1	many
ASSPRQGDTGELF	TRBV18	TRBJ2-2	NA
ASSGDNYNEQF	TRBV25-1	TRBJ2-1	few
ASSLISLAGDSEQF	TRBV5-1	TRBJ2-1	many
ASSPQSGDTEAF	TRBV18	TRBJ1-1	many
ASSLGASGSGTDTQY	TRBV7-2	TRBJ2-3	many
AISGGVDNEQF	TRBV10-3	TRBJ2-1	many
ASSLGRSHNSPLH	TRBV7-8	TRBJ1-6	many
ASSESPGQGYEQY	TRBV5-1	TRBJ2-7	many
ASSQEWRGLAGKRGGDTQY	TRBV3-1	TRBJ2-3	many
ASSLQGNDSPLH	TRBV12-3/TRBV12-4	TRBJ1-6	many
ASNSGQPKNIQY	TRBV5-1	TRBJ2-4	many
ASSFDRALNTNYGYT	TRBV12-3/TRBV12-4	TRBJ1-2	many
AWSGLYEQY	TRBV30	TRBJ2-7	many